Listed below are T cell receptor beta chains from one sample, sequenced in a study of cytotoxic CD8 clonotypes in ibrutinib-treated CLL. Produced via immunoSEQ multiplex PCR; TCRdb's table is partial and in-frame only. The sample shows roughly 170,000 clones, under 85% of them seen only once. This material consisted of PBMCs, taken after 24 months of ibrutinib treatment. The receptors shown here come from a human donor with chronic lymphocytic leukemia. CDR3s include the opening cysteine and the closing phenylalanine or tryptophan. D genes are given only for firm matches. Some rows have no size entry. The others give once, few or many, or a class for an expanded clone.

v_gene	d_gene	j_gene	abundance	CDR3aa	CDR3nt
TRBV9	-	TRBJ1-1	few	CASSTDPMNTEAFF	TGTGCCAGCAGCACGGACCCCATGAACACTGAAGCTTTCTTT
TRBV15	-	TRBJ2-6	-	CATSRGQGHGANVLTF	TGTGCCACCAGCAGAGGTCAGGGGCATGGGGCCAACGTCCTGACTTTC
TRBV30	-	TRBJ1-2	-	CAWSGTGFGNYGYTF	TGTGCCTGGTCAGGGACCGGGTTTGGTAACTATGGCTACACCTTC
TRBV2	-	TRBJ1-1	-	CASSLRQGNTEAFF	TGTGCCAGCAGCCTCCGGCAGGGAAACACTGAAGCTTTCTTT
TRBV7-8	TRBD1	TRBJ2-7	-	CASSSPGQAVYEQYF	TGTGCCAGCAGCAGTCCGGGACAGGCCGTCTACGAGCAGTACTTC
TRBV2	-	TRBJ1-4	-	CASSERQPATNEKLFF	TGTGCCAGCAGTGAAAGGCAGCCTGCAACTAATGAAAAACTGTTTTTT
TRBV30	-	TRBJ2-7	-	CAWSRTTYEQYF	TGTGCCTGGAGTAGGACAACCTACGAGCAGTACTTC
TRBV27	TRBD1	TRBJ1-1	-	CASSSGTANTEAFF	TGTGCCAGCAGTAGCGGGACAGCGAACACTGAAGCTTTCTTT
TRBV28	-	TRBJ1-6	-	CASRTGPSPLHF	TGTGCCAGCAGGACAGGCCCTTCACCCCTCCACTTT
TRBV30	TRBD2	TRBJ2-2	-	CAWSPLGRGGQSTGELFF	TGTGCCTGGAGTCCCTTGGGACGGGGGGGCCAGTCAACCGGGGAGCTGTTTTTT
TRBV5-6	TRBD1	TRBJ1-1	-	CASSLANRGLTEAFF	TGTGCCAGCAGCTTGGCCAACAGGGGGCTTACTGAAGCTTTCTTT
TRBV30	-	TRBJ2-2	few	CAWSLGSNTGELFF	TGTGCCTGGAGTTTGGGGTCGAACACCGGGGAGCTGTTTTTT
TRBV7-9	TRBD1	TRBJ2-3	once	CASSLNRGRLTDTQYF	TGTGCCAGCAGCTTAAACAGGGGGAGGCTCACAGATACGCAGTATTTT
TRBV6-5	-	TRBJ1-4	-	CASSLSGATNEKLFF	TGTGCCAGCAGCCTCTCAGGGGCGACTAATGAAAAACTGTTTTTT
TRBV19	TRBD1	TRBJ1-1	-	CASSEGQGPSGGTEAFF	TGTGCCAGTAGTGAGGGACAGGGGCCGTCCGGGGGCACTGAAGCTTTCTTT
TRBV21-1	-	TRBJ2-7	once	CASSKAPSRQTRHEQYF	TGTGCCAGCAGCAAAGCGCCTTCGAGACAGACCCGCCACGAGCAGTACTTC
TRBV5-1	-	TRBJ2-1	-	CASSFSPTLSYNEQFF	TGCGCCAGCAGCTTTTCCCCAACTCTCAGCTACAATGAGCAGTTCTTC
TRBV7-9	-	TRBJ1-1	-	CASSRSGTTNTEAFF	TGTGCCAGCAGCCGAAGCGGGACGACGAACACTGAAGCTTTCTTT
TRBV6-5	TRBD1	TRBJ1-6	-	CASRPGTGGTPLHF	TGTGCCAGCAGACCCGGGACAGGGGGCACACCCCTCCACTTT
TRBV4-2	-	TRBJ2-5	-	CASSPRQGIEETQYF	TGTGCCAGCAGCCCCCGGCAGGGGATAGAAGAGACCCAGTACTTC
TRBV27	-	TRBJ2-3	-	CASSLIFGDTQYF	TGTGCCAGCAGTTTAATTTTCGGAGATACGCAGTATTTT
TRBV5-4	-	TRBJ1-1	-	CASSRGGSTEAFF	TGTGCCAGCAGCCGCGGGGGGAGCACTGAAGCTTTCTTT
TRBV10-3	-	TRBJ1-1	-	CAISELGRENTEAFF	TGTGCCATCAGTGAGTTAGGAAGGGAGAACACTGAAGCTTTCTTT
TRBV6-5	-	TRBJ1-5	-	CASSLDRYSNQPQHF	TGTGCCAGCAGCCTCGACAGGTATAGCAATCAGCCCCAGCATTTT
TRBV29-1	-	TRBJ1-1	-	CSVRQGGVNTEAFF	TGCAGCGTTCGCCAGGGAGGAGTGAACACTGAAGCTTTCTTT
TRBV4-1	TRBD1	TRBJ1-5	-	CASSRGQGDQPQHF	TGCGCCAGCAGCCGGGGACAGGGAGATCAGCCCCAGCATTTT
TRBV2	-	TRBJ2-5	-	CASSRPGGRGGWSGQETQYF	TGTGCCAGCAGTCGACCCGGGGGTAGGGGAGGATGGTCGGGGCAAGAGACCCAGTACTTC
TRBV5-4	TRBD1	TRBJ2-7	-	CASSQAGQGGYEQYF	TGTGCCAGCAGCCAAGCGGGACAGGGAGGGTACGAGCAGTACTTC
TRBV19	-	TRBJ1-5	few	CASRGTSHSNQPQHF	TGTGCCAGTAGGGGGACATCTCATAGCAATCAGCCCCAGCATTTT
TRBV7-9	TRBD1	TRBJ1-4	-	CASSFTGTGVEKLFF	TGTGCCAGCAGCTTCACCGGGACAGGGGTTGAAAAACTGTTTTTT
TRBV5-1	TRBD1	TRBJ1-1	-	CASSSTFDRGSSAEAFF	TGCGCCAGCAGCTCCACTTTCGACAGGGGTAGCTCGGCTGAAGCTTTCTTT
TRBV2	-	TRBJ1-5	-	CASRMGGGVEPQHF	TGTGCCAGCAGGATGGGAGGGGGAGTGGAGCCCCAGCATTTT
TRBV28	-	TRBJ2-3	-	CASSATPGTQYF	TGTGCCAGCAGTGCTACTCCGGGTACGCAGTATTTT
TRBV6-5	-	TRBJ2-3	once	CASSYMVDSTQYF	TGTGCCAGCAGTTACATGGTGGATAGTACGCAGTATTTT
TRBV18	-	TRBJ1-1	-	CASSPDQNTEAFF	TGTGCCAGCTCACCAGACCAGAACACTGAAGCTTTCTTT
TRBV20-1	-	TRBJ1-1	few	CSARGHTEAFF	TGCAGTGCTCGAGGGCACACTGAAGCTTTCTTT